The TCR beta chain described here comes from a study of blood T cell repertoires in COVID-19. CDR1 and CDR2 from the germline V gene are SGHTS and YDEGEE. V was shortened by 7 bases and J by 5 bases, with 6 bases between the two germline ends. The CDR3 has 10 amino acids. Methods used by the authors: Estimation of nucleated cell counts was performed using reference gene primer amplification. Profiling relied on immunoSEQ multiplex PCR, and the TCRdb table lists in-frame clones only, not all of them. From that table come the V and J calls and clone size; the DNA was used to work out D and trimming. The table records under 70,000 clones, 75% to 95% of them present only once.

What was sequenced was peripheral blood. The chain links TRBV5-8 to TRBJ1-1; D is undetermined. The TCR sequence derives from a human donor with active COVID-19. The donor label of this sample is uncertain. The CDR3 region is CASPGTEAFF. The CDR3 bases are TGTGCCAGCCCGGGAACTGAAGCTTTCTTT.